This T cell receptor (beta chain) is from a study of blood T cell repertoires in COVID-19. The repertoire was sequenced with immunoSEQ multiplex PCR; TCRdb's copy has only in-frame clones and lacks some. The profile shows 200,000 to 250,000 clones, roughly 88% of them singletons. The V gene's germline CDR1 is KGHSH and CDR2 LQKENI. V was cut by 2 bases and J by 4 bases, with 11 bases left in between. The CDR3 has 15 residues. Sample: PBMCs or T cells enriched from blood (not recorded which). The clonotype originates from a woman aged 45-60 years who had recovered from COVID-19. The J gene is TRBJ1-4, the V gene TRBV18, with a weak D call TRBD1 (5 bases). The CDR3 nucleotides read TGTGCCAGCTCACCAAGTAGACAGATTAATGAAAAACTGTTTTTT. It translates to CASSPSRQINEKLFF.